What follows describes a single TCR beta chain. Its matching antigen is unknown. This entry belongs to a study of T cell responses to AZD1222 COVID-19 vaccine. Across the whole study: Pooled in the analysis were second doses at about 4 or about 12 weeks.

Assay: immunoSEQ multiplex PCR; the TCRdb copy retains only in-frame clones and omits some. The sample holds fewer than 200,000 clones, 90% to 95% seen once. Notes on the study in general: Most donors were white British, females outnumbered males, and clonal diversity was possibly underestimated. Spike-specific TCR breadth and depth were elevated following two AZD1222 doses. AZD1222 recipients seropositive at baseline numbered only six or seven.

The CDR3 consists of 13 residues. Germline V gene data show CDR1 as MGHDK and CDR2 as SYGVNS. J was trimmed by 4 bases and V by 6 bases; bases with no gene match: 4. The sequence derives from an adult in good health. The input for sequencing was peripheral blood, taken on day 0 of AZD1222 vaccination. V and J are TRBV25-1 and TRBJ1-1; 8 nucleotides line up with TRBD1. In DNA form, the CDR3 reads TGTGCCAGCAGCCTAGACAGGGGCACTGAAGCTTTCTTT. It specifies CASSLDRGTEAFF.